A single sample is the source of the 32 T cell receptor beta chains below, sequenced in a study of Tregs in tolerant kidney transplant recipients. Profiled with immunoSEQ multiplex PCR; TCRdb holds only in-frame clones, not every one. The data show roughly 54,000 clones, over 85% seen once. The nonmyeloablative bone marrow transplants came from related graft donors, with transient mixed chimerism. The starting material was CD8+ T cells from blood (PBMCs), obtained 12 months after the transplant. The source of these receptors is a human patient who received a combined kidney and bone marrow transplant. Some of these T cells may belong to the graft donor.

The V and J genes are TRBV9 and TRBJ1-3; D unclear. Trimming shortened V by 4 bases and J by 0 bases, and 8 bases separated the two germline ends. CDR3 size: 14 residues. The germline gives CDR1 SGDLS, CDR2 YYNGEE. CDR3 DNA: TGTGCCAGCAGCCTCACTTACTCTGGAAACACCATATATTTT. This gives the protein CASSLTYSGNTIYF.

The V and J genes are TRBV9 and TRBJ2-5; the match to TRBD2 covers 13 bases. V lost 0 bases and J lost 5; bases outside the gene matches: 13. The germline CDR1 and CDR2 sequences are SGDLS and YYNGEE. CDR3 length: 19 residues. CDR3 nucleotides: TGTGCCAGCAGCGTAGGGATTTTAGGGACTAGCGGGATCGGGGAGACCCAGTACTTC. Protein product: CASSVGILGTSGIGETQYF.

This clone showed up just once. The chain couples TRBV4-1 to TRBJ2-5, with 7 bases that match TRBD2. V lost 1 base to trimming and J lost 0 bases; unmatched junction nucleotides: 8. Germline CDR1 reads MGHRA; CDR2 reads YSYEKL. This CDR3 comprises 17 residues. The CDR3 sequence: CASSQATSTRYQETQYF. The CDR3 coding sequence is TGCGCCAGCAGCCAAGCGACTAGCACAAGGTACCAAGAGACCCAGTACTTC.

This clone has more than one count but fewer than ten. The V gene is TRBV4-1, the J gene TRBJ2-3; 13 bases align to TRBD2. CDR3 length: 16 residues. V was clipped by 5 bases and J by 4 bases; unmatched bases: 6. Germline CDR1 is MGHRA and CDR2 is YSYEKL. CDR3 region: CASSSTGTSGADTQYF. Written as DNA, the CDR3 is TGCGCCAGCAGCTCGACCGGGACTAGCGGGGCAGATACGCAGTATTTT.

The chain is built from TRBV4-1 and TRBJ2-7; TRBD2 matches at 7 bases. With V trimmed by 0 bases and J by 5 bases, 7 bases remained unmatched. CDR3 length: 15 residues. The germline V gene encodes CDR1 MGHRA and CDR2 YSYEKL. CDR3 sequence: CASSQEGWEGHEQYF. The CDR3 DNA is TGCGCCAGCAGCCAAGAAGGCTGGGAGGGTCACGAGCAGTACTTC.

V usage is TRBV4-3 and J usage is TRBJ2-1; 7 bases map to TRBD2. CDR1 is LGHNA and CDR2 is YSLEER in the germline V gene. J was trimmed by 8 bases and V by 0 bases; bases with no gene match: 10. This CDR3 contains 16 residues. The CDR3 sequence is CASSQDEAGEEDEQFF. CDR3 sequence (DNA): TGCGCCAGCAGCCAAGATGAGGCGGGAGAGGAGGATGAGCAGTTCTTC.

In its sample, this clone was seen once. V usage is TRBV4-3 and J usage is TRBJ1-4, with 8 positions matching TRBD1. With 10 bases clipped from V and 8 bases from J, the junction kept 9 bases outside the gene matches. Germline values: CDR1 LGHNA, CDR2 YSLEER. CDR3 length: 13 residues. The CDR3 coding sequence is TGCGCCATCCAGACAGGGGAGCAAGAAAAACTGTTTTTT. Translation gives CAIQTGEQEKLFF.

For this clone: Germline is not matched at one junction end, which may reflect a read error. The same CDR3 can be traced to other DNA sequences in this sample. The rearrangement links TRBV5-6 to TRBJ1-6; D is possibly TRBD1 (5 bases). The length of the CDR3 is 14 residues. Germline CDR1 and CDR2: SGHDT and YYEEEE. This CDR3 reads CASSGALGDSPLHF. CDR3 nucleotide sequence: TGTGCCAGCAGCGGAGCCCTAGGGGATTCCCCCCTCCACTTT.

This chain uses TRBV29-1 with TRBJ1-3; tentative D call: TRBD1 (6 bases). Per germline, CDR1 SQVTM and CDR2 ANQGSEA. CDR3 length equals 13 residues. V lost 7 bases to trimming and J lost 4 bases, with 14 bases between them. The CDR3 DNA sequence: TGCAGCGCACTACAGGGTAACGGAAACACCATATATTTT. It translates to CSALQGNGNTIYF.

The chain uses TRBV28 and TRBJ1-3, with TRBD1 identical over 11 bases. Germline values: CDR1 MDHEN, CDR2 SYDVKM. This CDR3 region has 15 residues. This CDR3 reads CVSTRTGGLENTIYF. CDR3 in DNA: TGTGTCTCGACCCGGACAGGGGGCTTAGAAAACACCATATATTTT.

The gene calls are TRBV10-1 and TRBJ2-1, with D possibly TRBD1 on 7 matching bases. Germline-derived CDR1 and CDR2 are WNHNN and SYGVQD (reference sequence). The germline V and J ends were trimmed by 2 bases and 3 bases, with 20 bases remaining between them. The CDR3 sequence is 18 residues long. The DNA of the CDR3 is TGCGCCAGCAGTGAGACATGGAGGGGACAGTTAGACTACAATGAGCAGTTCTTC. Translation gives CASSETWRGQLDYNEQFF.

This chain joins TRBV6-5 and TRBJ2-5, with 7 bases that match TRBD1. Trimming cost V 2 bases and J 4 bases; bases outside gene matches: 7. The germline CDR1 and CDR2 sequences are MNHEY and SVGAGI. The CDR3 has 15 amino acids. CDR3 in DNA: TGTGCCAGCAGTTACGGGGGACAGTTTGGAGAGACCCAGTACTTC. Residues: CASSYGGQFGETQYF.

V and J are TRBV27 and TRBJ1-5, with 8 bases aligning to TRBD1. The V segment lost 3 bases and the J segment 5 bases; nucleotides outside the gene matches: 3. This CDR3 has 14 residues. The germline CDR1 and CDR2 sequences are MNHEY and SMNVEV (reference sequence). The CDR3 reads CASSLVTGDQPQHF. Written as DNA, the CDR3 is TGTGCCAGCAGTTTGGTGACAGGGGATCAGCCCCAGCATTTT.

The chain employs TRBV11-3 and TRBJ1-1; unclear D gene. Germline V gene lookup returns CDR1 SGHNT and CDR2 YENEEA. V was clipped by 1 base and J by 10 bases, with 7 bases between them. The length of the CDR3 is 11 residues. CDR3 protein: CASSLGPGAFF. The CDR3 region has the DNA TGTGCCAGCAGCTTAGGCCCGGGAGCTTTCTTT.

The chain is built from TRBV29-1 and TRBJ1-2; D call uncertain. Per the germline V gene, CDR1 is SQVTM and CDR2 is ANQGSEA. The CDR3 loop spans 14 amino acids. Trimming shortened V by 3 bases and J by 1 base, and 12 bases separated the two germline ends. CDR3 coding DNA: TGCAGCGTTGATGGTAGGGCGGGTAACTATGGCTACACCTTC. This codes for CSVDGRAGNYGYTF. Variable domain in full (rest from reference TRBV29-1 and TRBJ1-2): SAVISQKPSRDICQRGTSLTIQCQVDSQVTMMFWYRQQPGQSLTLIATANQGSEATYESGFVIDKFPISRPNLTFSTLTVSNMSPEDSSIYLCSVDGRAGNYGYTFGSGTRLTVV.

The chain employs TRBV7-8 and TRBJ2-1; 15 nucleotides align to TRBD2. Germline V gives CDR1 SGHVS, CDR2 FQNEAQ. The CDR3 spans 17 residues. V gave up 4 bases and J gave up 7 bases; unmatched junction bases: 8. The CDR3 protein is CASSYRTSGRALNEQFF. The CDR3 DNA follows: TGTGCCAGCAGCTACCGGACTAGCGGGAGGGCCTTAAATGAGCAGTTCTTC. The full variable domain, completed using reference TRBV7-8 and TRBJ2-1, is GAGVSQSPRYKVAKRGQDVALRCDPISGHVSLFWYQQALGQGPEFLTYFQNEAQLDKSGLPSDRFFAERPEGSVSTLKIQRTQQEDSAVYLCASSYRTSGRALNEQFFGPGTRLTVL.

The gene calls are TRBV29-1 and TRBJ2-3; D is perhaps TRBD2 (7 bases). The length of the CDR3 is 13 residues. CDR1 SQVTM and CDR2 ANQGSEA come from the germline V gene. The V end lost 6 bases, the J end lost 4 bases, and 14 bases lay between the germline ends. Written as DNA, the CDR3 is TGCAGCGTGGACTGGGGGGGCCCAGATACGCAGTATTTT. Its translation: CSVDWGGPDTQYF.

The chain joins TRBV7-2 to TRBJ2-1; 7 bases agree with TRBD2. V lost 1 base and J lost 5; bases outside the gene matches: 11. The CDR3 covers 17 residues. Germline V CDR1 and CDR2: SGHTA, FQGNSA. The CDR3 coding sequence is TGTGCCAGCAGCTTAGTCTTGGCGGGAGCGATAGACAATGAGCAGTTCTTC. It specifies CASSLVLAGAIDNEQFF.

The chain is built from TRBV9 and TRBJ2-5; 8 bases are shared with TRBD2. J gave up 5 bases and V 2 bases, and 8 bases lay outside the gene matches. The CDR3 is 15 residues long. Germline V CDR1 and CDR2: SGDLS, YYNGEE. The CDR3 nucleotides read TGTGCCAGCAGCGTGGGAAGCGGGAGTCGTGAGACCCAGTACTTC. Amino acid sequence: CASSVGSGSRETQYF. Variable domain in full (rest from reference TRBV9 and TRBJ2-5): DSGVTQTPKHLITATGQRVTLRCSPRSGDLSVYWYQQSLDQGLQFLIQYYNGEERAKGNILERFSAQQFPDLHSELNLSSLELGDSALYFCASSVGSGSRETQYFGPGTRLLVL.

V is TRBV7-2 and J is TRBJ2-1, with D perhaps matching TRBD1 (5 bases). V was cut by 1 base and J by 9 bases, with 13 bases left in between. Germline CDR1 SGHTA, CDR2 FQGNSA. The CDR3 runs to 14 residues. The CDR3 region has the DNA TGTGCCAGCAGCTTAGGCAGGGTTTTTGTTGAGCAGTTCTTC. It codes for CASSLGRVFVEQFF.

V usage is TRBV19 and J usage is TRBJ1-1; 10 bases fit TRBD1. The CDR3 loop spans 15 amino acids. V lost 7 bases to trimming and J lost 5 bases; unmatched junction nucleotides: 10. The germline gives CDR1 LNHDA, CDR2 SQIVND (reference sequence). The CDR3 DNA reads as TGTGCCAGTACCGAATGGACAGGGGGGGTTACTGAAGCTTTCTTT. Translation: CASTEWTGGVTEAFF.

The chain uses TRBV19 and TRBJ2-7; TRBD1 matches at 8 bases. Germline V gives CDR1 LNHDA, CDR2 SQIVND (reference sequence). Losses at the gene ends were 5 bases for V and 3 bases for J; bases not matched to a gene: 3. This CDR3 comprises 13 residues. CDR3 region: CASSAGQVYEQYF. The CDR3 DNA reads as TGTGCCAGTAGTGCGGGACAGGTCTACGAGCAGTACTTC.

The chain combines TRBV2 with TRBJ2-7, with a weak D call TRBD2 (6 bases). The CDR3 has 15 amino acids. V gave up 0 bases and J gave up 2 bases, with 11 bases separating them. Germline lookup yields CDR1 SNHLY and CDR2 FYNNEI. CDR3 loop: CASSEAGGRTYEQYF. CDR3 bases: TGTGCCAGCAGTGAAGCCGGGGGTAGGACCTACGAGCAGTACTTC.

The genes are TRBV4-1 and TRBJ1-1; 7 positions match TRBD1. The J segment lost 3 bases and the V segment lost 5 bases, leaving 9 bases of the junction unmatched. This CDR3 contains 15 residues. The V gene's germline CDR1 is MGHRA and CDR2 YSYEKL. As DNA, the CDR3 is TGCGCCAGCAGCTTTACAGGGGAAACGGACACTGAAGCTTTCTTT. Its translation: CASSFTGETDTEAFF.

V and J are TRBV19 and TRBJ2-7, with 9 bases aligning to TRBD2. Germline V lookup: CDR1 LNHDA, CDR2 SQIVND (reference sequence). The CDR3 extends over 15 amino acids. Trimming cost V 1 base and J 2 bases; bases outside gene matches: 3. DNA of the CDR3: TGTGCCAGTAGTATAGGGACTAGCGTAACCTACGAGCAGTACTTC. It specifies CASSIGTSVTYEQYF. The full variable domain, with the rest looked up from reference TRBV19 and TRBJ2-7, is DGGITQSPKYLFRKEGQNVTLSCEQNLNHDAMYWYRQDPGQGLRLIYYSQIVNDFQKGDIAEGYSVSREKKESFPLTVTSAQKNPTAFYLCASSIGTSVTYEQYFGPGTRLTVT.

The chain is built from TRBV27 and TRBJ2-7; 9 bases are shared with TRBD2. Germline assignment: CDR1 MNHEY and CDR2 SMNVEV (reference sequence). V lost 8 bases and J lost 4; bases outside the gene matches: 12. This CDR3 contains 15 residues. DNA for the CDR3: TGTGCCAGCTCTTATTCGGGGCTAGCGGGGTACGAGCAGTACTTC. Translated, it gives CASSYSGLAGYEQYF.

The V call is TRBV11-2, the J call TRBJ2-7; D may be TRBD2 (6 bases). V lost 4 bases and J lost 1, with 11 bases in between. Germline-derived CDR1 and CDR2 are SGHAT and FQNNGV. The CDR3 consists of 14 residues. Here the CDR3 reads CASSSMRGSYEQYF. For the CDR3, the DNA is TGTGCCAGCAGCTCCATGCGGGGTTCCTACGAGCAGTACTTC. The full variable domain, completed using reference TRBV11-2 and TRBJ2-7, is EAGVAQSPRYKIIEKRQSVAFWCNPISGHATLYWYQQILGQGPKLLIQFQNNGVVDDSQLPKDRFSAERLKGVDSTLKIQPAKLEDSAVYLCASSSMRGSYEQYFGPGTRLTVT.

CDR3 sequence reads: CASSKTGLDTEAFF. DNA of the CDR3: TGTGCCAGCAGCAAGACAGGGTTGGACACTGAAGCTTTCTTT. The chain recombines TRBV4-2 with TRBJ1-1, with 7 positions matching TRBD1. V trimming: 5 bases; J trimming: 3 bases; junction bases outside the gene matches: 6. The germline CDR1 and CDR2 sequences are LGHNA and YNFKEQ. There are 14 residues in the CDR3.

The rearrangement joins TRBV4-3 to TRBJ2-7; 8 bases line up with TRBD2. CDR1 is LGHNA and CDR2 is YSLEER in the germline V gene. J was trimmed by 5 bases and V by 0 bases; bases with no gene match: 6. This CDR3 is built from 15 residues. The DNA for the CDR3 is TGCGCCAGCAGCCAAGACACGGGAGGGGTGGACGAGCAGTACTTC. Protein sequence: CASSQDTGGVDEQYF.

The CDR3 spells CASSNGGSRIDEQYF. The CDR3 nucleotides read TGTGCCAGTAGTAATGGGGGCAGTAGGATCGACGAGCAGTACTTC. The genes are TRBV19 and TRBJ2-7; possibly TRBD1 for D (6 bases). CDR3 size: 15 residues. Germline lookup yields CDR1 LNHDA and CDR2 SQIVND (reference sequence). V gave up 4 bases and J gave up 5 bases, with 18 bases separating them.

Here the CDR3 reads CASRKQGTGNTIYF. The CDR3 region has the DNA TGTGCCAGCAGAAAACAGGGAACTGGAAACACCATATATTTT. The chain is built from TRBV5-4 and TRBJ1-3, with D possibly TRBD1 on 6 matching bases. Germline loops: CDR1 SGHNT, CDR2 YYREEE (reference sequence). This CDR3 has 14 amino acids. V lost 5 bases and J 2 bases, leaving 11 bases between the germline ends.

The chain combines TRBV5-1 with TRBJ1-2; TRBD1 aligns across 7 bases. The V and J ends lost 2 bases and 6 bases, in that order; junction bases with no gene match: 10. This CDR3 region has 15 residues. Germline CDR1 and CDR2: SGHRS and YFSETQ. This CDR3 reads CASSFTSTGLNGYTF. The CDR3, as DNA: TGCGCCAGCAGCTTTACGTCGACAGGGTTGAATGGCTACACCTTC. The full variable domain, completed using reference TRBV5-1 and TRBJ1-2, is KAGVTQTPRYLIKTRGQQVTLSCSPISGHRSVSWYQQTPGQGLQFLFEYFSETQRNKGNFPGRFSGRQFSNSRSEMNVSTLELGDSALYLCASSFTSTGLNGYTFGSGTRLTVV.